This TCR beta chain was identified during a study of tumor-infiltrating lymphocytes in primary liver carcinoma. Making TCR beta cDNA involved around 510 ng total RNA and a constant-region primer. For TCR beta, libraries were produced by three nested multiplex PCR rounds using slightly modified ARM-PCR. Two initial PCR rounds of around 10 cycles each paired TRBV1-TRBV30 forward primers with a C-beta reverse primer. Using its own MiXCR run on the multiplex PCR reads, TCRdb lists one record per CDR3 protein. The repertoire includes about 180,000 distinct CDR3 sequences, 50% to 75% of them detected once, and approximately 70% sits in the top ten. In addition to blood RNA drawn from unsorted whole blood, germline DNA was extracted. The CDR3 length is 15 residues. Germline CDR1 PRHDT, CDR2 FYEKMQ (reference sequence). V dropped 2 bases and J dropped 0 bases, with 8 bases sitting between them.

The clonotype was recovered from a man in his forties with primary liver carcinoma and hepatitis B virus infection. The chain links TRBV13 to TRBJ1-3, with D hard to call. The sequencing input was peripheral blood. In DNA form, the CDR3 reads TGTGCCAGCAGCTTACGGCAGGACTCTGGAAACACCATATATTTT. Its translation: CASSLRQDSGNTIYF.